This TCR beta chain is from a study of OX40 agonist ivuxolimab in advanced cancers. Cycle 7 day 1, cycle 4 day 1, and baseline were the timepoints at which blood was sampled. This CDR3 contains 14 residues. Germline CDR1 is LNHDA and CDR2 is SQIVND (reference sequence). The ends were cut back, 3 bases at V and 4 bases at J, with 12 bases in the middle. The repertoire was sequenced with immunoSEQ multiplex PCR; TCRdb's copy has only in-frame clones and lacks some. This sample has under 95,000 clones, with over 85% found just once. This TCR derives from an adult with an advanced solid tumor such as melanoma, head and neck, liver or kidney cancer. The chain combines TRBV19 with TRBJ2-5; D possibly corresponds to TRBD2 (6 bases). Specimen: CD4+ or CD8+ T cells sorted from blood, collected in a trial of the OX40 agonist ivuxolimab. The CDR3 sequence is CASSIAGQLETQYF. CDR3 in DNA: TGTGCCAGTAGTATTGCGGGGCAGCTAGAGACCCAGTACTTC.